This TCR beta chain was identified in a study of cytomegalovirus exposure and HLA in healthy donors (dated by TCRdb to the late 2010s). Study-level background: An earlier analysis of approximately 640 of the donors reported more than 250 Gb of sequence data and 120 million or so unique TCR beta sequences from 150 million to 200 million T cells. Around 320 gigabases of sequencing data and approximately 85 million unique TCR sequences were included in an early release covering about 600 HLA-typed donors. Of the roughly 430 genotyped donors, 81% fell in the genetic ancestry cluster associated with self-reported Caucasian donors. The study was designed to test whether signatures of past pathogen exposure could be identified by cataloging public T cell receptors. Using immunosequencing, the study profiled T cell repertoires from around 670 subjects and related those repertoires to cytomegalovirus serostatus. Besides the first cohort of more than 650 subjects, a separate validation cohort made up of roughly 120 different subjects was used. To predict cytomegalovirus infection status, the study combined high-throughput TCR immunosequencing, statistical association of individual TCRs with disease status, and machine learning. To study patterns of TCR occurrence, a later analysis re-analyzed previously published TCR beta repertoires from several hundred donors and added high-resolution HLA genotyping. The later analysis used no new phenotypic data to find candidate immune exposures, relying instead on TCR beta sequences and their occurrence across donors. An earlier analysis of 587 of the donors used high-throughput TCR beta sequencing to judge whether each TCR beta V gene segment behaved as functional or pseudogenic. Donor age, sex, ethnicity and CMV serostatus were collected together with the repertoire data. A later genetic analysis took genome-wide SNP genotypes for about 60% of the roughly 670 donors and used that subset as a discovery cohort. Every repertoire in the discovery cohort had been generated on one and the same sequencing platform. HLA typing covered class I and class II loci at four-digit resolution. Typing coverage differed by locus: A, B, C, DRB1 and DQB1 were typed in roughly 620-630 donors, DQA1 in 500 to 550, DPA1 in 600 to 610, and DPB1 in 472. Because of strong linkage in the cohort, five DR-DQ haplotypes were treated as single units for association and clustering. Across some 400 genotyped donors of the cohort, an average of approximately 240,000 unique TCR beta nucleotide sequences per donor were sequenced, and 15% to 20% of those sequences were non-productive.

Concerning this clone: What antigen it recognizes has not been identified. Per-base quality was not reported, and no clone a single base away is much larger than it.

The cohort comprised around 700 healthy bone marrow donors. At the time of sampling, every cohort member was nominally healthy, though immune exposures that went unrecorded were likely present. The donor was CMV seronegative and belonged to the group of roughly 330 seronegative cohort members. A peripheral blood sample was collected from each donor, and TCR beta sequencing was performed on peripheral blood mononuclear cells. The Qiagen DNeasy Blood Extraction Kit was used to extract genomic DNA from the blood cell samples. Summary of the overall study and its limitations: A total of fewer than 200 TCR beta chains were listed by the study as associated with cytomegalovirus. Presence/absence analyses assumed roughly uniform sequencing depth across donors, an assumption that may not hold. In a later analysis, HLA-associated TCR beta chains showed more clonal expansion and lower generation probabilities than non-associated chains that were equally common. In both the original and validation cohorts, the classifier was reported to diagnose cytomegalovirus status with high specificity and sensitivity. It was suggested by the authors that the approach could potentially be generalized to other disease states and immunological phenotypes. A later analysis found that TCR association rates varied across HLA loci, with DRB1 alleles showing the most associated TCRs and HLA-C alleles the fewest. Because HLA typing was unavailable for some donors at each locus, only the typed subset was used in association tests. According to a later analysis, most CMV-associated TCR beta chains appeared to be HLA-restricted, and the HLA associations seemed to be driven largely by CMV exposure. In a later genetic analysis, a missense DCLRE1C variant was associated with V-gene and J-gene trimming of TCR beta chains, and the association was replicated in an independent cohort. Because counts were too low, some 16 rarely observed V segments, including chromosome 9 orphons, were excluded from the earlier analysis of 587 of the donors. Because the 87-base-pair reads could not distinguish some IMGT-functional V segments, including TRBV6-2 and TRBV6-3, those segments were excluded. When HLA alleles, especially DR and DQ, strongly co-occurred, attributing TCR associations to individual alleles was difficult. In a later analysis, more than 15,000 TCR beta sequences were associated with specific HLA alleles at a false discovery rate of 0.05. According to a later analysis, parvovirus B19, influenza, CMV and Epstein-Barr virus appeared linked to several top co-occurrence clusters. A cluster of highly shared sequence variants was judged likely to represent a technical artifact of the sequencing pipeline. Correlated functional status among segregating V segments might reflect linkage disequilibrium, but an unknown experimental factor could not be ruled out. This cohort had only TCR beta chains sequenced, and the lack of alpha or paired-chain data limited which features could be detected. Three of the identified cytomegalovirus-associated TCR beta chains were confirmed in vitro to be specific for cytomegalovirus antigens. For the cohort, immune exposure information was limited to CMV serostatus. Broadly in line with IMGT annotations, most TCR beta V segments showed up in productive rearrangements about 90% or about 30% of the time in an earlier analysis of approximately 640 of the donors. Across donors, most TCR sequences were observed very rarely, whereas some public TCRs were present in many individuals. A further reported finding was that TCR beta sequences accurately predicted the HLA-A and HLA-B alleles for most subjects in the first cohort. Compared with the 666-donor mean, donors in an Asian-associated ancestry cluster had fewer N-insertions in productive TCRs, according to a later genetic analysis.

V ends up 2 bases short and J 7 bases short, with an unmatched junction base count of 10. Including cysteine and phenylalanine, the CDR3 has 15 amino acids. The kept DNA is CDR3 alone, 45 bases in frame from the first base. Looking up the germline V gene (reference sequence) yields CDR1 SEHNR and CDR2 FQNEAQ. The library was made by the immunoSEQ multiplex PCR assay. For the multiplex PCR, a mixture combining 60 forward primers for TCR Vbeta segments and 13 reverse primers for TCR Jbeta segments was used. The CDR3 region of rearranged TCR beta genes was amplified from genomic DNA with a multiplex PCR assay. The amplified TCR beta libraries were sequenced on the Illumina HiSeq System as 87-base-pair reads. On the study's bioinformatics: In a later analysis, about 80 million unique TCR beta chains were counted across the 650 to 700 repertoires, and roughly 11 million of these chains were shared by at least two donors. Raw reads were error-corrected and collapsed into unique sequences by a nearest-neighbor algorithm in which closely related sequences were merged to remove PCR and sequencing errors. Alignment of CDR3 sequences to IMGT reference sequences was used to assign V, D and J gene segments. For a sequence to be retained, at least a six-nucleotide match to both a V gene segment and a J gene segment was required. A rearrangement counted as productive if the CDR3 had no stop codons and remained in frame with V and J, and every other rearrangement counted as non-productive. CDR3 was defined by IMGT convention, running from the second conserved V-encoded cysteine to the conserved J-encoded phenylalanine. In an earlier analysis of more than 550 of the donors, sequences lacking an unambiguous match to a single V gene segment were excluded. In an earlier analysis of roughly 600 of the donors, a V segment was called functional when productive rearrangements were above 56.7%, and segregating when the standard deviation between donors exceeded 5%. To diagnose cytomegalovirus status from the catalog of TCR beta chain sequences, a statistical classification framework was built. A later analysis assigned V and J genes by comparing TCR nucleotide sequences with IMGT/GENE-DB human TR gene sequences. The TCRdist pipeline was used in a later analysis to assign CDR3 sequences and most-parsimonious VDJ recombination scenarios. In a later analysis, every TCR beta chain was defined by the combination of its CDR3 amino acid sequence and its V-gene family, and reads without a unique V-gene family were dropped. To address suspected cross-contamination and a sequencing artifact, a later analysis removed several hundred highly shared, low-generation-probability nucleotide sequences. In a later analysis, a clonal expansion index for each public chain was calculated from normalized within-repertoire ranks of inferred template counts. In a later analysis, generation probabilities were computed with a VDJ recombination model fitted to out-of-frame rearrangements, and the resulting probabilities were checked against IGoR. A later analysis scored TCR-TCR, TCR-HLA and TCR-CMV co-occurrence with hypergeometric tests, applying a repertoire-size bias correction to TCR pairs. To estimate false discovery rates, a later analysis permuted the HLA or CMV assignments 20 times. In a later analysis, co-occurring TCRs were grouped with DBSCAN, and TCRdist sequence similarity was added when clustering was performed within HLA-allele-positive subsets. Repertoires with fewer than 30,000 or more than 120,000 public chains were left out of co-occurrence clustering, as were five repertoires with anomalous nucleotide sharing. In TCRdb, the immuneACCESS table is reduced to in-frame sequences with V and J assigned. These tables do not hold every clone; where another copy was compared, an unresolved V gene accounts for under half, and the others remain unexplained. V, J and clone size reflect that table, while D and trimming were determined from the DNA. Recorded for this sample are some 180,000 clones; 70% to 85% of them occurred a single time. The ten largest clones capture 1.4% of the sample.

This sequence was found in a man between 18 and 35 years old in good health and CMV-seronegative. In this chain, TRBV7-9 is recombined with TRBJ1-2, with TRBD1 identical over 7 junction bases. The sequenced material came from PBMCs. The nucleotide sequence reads TGTGCCAGCAGCTTATCGACAGGGACTGACTCTGGCTACACCTTC. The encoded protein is CASSLSTGTDSGYTF. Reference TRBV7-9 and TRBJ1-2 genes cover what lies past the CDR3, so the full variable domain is DTGVSQNPRHKITKRGQNVTFRCDPISEHNRLYWYRQTLGQGPEFLTYFQNEAQLEKSRLLSDRFSAERPKGSFSTLEIQRTEQGDSAMYLCASSLSTGTDSGYTFGSGTRLTVV.